This entry is about one T cell receptor (beta chain). Its binding antigen is unknown. No much larger clonotype is one base removed from it; base qualities were not supplied. The library was obtained by 5' RACE. Reads for this sample came from an Illumina HiSeq 2000. A universal primer binding site was introduced by template switching, and a unique molecular identifier was present in the final cDNA, enabling accurate counting of TCR cDNA molecules. First-strand cDNA for TCR alpha and beta chains was synthesized from specific primers in the conserved constant-segment region. To control for contamination, each cDNA library was double barcoded with a SMART-Mk sample barcode plus Illumina barcodes. TruSeq adapter sequences along with Illumina sample barcodes were introduced in two successive PCR steps. The TCR alpha and beta cDNA libraries were sequenced on the Illumina HiSeq platform using custom primers. The paper's data handling went like this. MiGEC processed the raw reads to extract unique molecular identifiers, while MiXCR was used to determine the CDR3 positions. For each individual, recombination models were inferred using an EM algorithm with the repgenHMM and IGoR tools. Shared clonotype analysis was performed with the tcR package in R, normalizing sharing by the product of cloneset sizes. Out-of-frame nonproductive sequences were analyzed to study raw recombination free of thymic and clonal selection effects. TCRdb trimmed the raw reads at Q25, called clones with MiXCR and kept productive beta chains. Duplicate CDR3 protein sequences are folded into a single record with the most common DNA and genes. The V and J calls come from TCRdb's annotation, not from the publication. The sample table holds roughly 630,000 distinct CDR3 sequences, of which about 7.1% were seen once. About 1.6% of the sample comes from the top ten.

This record belongs to a study of identical twins (dated by TCRdb to about 2016). Concerning the study at large: The study deep-sequenced TCR alpha and beta repertoires from monozygotic twins, unrelated adults of various ages and cord blood to test whether fetal clonotypes persist. Replicate twin experiments were performed at different times using different library preparation protocols to rule out contamination. Study-level results and caveats: Abundant cord blood beta clonotypes carried fewer insertions; young adult naive repertoires showed a weaker similar trend, while memory repertoires showed none. Excess twin sharing in beta out-of-frame sequences was weaker because fewer shared sequences lowered the signal-to-noise ratio. Because the same donors could not be followed over many years, conclusions were based on cross-sectional statistical analysis. Out-of-frame TCR alpha sequences shared between twins showed an excess of low generation-probability sequences compared with coincidental sharing between unrelated individuals. Recombination models systematically underestimated out-of-frame TCR alpha sharing in monozygotic twins but agreed with sharing between unrelated individuals. Invariant T cells such as MAIT and iNKT could partly confound zero-insertion analyses, though diverse VJ usage argued against this for most clonotypes.

Every donor in the study was a healthy Caucasian. Three pairs of female monozygotic twins, all aged about 18 to 30 years, made up the twin cohort. RNA for TCR libraries was isolated from peripheral blood mononuclear cells. This same sample was also part of a study on yellow fever vaccine responses in identical twins. The second investigation adds: The T cell response to vaccination in identical twins was reported by the authors to appear partly convergent and partly personalized. Focusing on identical twins, the study followed the T cell clones that responded to the vaccine, and did so with precision.

The sequenced sample consisted of PBMCs. The TCR sequence derives from a woman aged 18-35 years in good health.

The nucleotide sequence is given as TGCAGTGCGGTCAGGGAGCCTATTCTCTACGAGCAGTACTTC. The translation is CSAVREPILYEQYF. The rearrangement combines TRBV20-1 with TRBJ2-7; the D gene could be either TRBD1 or TRBD2, each agreeing at 5 bases. From its cysteine to its phenylalanine, the CDR3 spans 14 amino acids. Only the CDR3 DNA stays, 42 bases, in frame from base 1. V loses 6 bases, J loses 3 bases, and the germline ends lie 18 bases apart. CDR1 and CDR2 are read off the germline V gene (reference sequence) as DFQATT and SNEGSKA.